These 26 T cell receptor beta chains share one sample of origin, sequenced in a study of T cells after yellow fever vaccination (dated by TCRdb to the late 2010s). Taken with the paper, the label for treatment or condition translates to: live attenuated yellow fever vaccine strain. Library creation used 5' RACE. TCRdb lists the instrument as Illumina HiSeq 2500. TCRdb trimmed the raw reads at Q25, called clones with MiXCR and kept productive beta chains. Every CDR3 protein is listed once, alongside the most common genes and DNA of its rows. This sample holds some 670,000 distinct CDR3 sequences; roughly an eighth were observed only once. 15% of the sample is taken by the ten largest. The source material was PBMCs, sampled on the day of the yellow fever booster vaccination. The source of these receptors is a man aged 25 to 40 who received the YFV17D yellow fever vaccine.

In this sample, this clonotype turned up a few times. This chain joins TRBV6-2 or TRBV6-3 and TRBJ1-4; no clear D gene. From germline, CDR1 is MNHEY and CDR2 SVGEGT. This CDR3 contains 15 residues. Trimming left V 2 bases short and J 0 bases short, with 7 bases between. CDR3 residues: CASSYPEATNEKLFF. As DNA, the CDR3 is TGTGCCAGCAGTTACCCGGAGGCAACTAATGAAAAACTGTTTTTT.

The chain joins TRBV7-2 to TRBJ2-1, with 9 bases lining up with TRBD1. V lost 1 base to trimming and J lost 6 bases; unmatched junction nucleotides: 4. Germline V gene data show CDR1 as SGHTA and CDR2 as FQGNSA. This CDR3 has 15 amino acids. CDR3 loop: CASSLVGQGSNEQFF. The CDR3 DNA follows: TGTGCCAGCAGCTTAGTGGGACAGGGAAGCAATGAGCAGTTCTTC.

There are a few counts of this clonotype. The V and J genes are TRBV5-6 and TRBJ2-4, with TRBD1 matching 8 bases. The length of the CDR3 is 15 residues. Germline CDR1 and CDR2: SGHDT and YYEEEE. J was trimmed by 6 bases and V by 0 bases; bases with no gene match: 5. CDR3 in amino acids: CASSLGQGTLNIQYF. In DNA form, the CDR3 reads TGTGCCAGCAGCTTGGGACAGGGGACCTTAAACATTCAGTACTTC.

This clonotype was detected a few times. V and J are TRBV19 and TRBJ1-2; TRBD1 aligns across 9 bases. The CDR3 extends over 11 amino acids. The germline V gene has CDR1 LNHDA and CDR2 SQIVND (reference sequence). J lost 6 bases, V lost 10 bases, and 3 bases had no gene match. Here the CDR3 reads CATGTGNGYTF. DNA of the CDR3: TGTGCCACTGGGACAGGGAATGGCTACACCTTC.

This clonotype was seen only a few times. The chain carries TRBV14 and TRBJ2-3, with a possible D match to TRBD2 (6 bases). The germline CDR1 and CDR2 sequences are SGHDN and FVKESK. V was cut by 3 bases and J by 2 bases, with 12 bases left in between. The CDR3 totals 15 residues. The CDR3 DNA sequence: TGTGCCAGCAGCCAGCAAGGCGGGATCACAGATACGCAGTATTTT. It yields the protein CASSQQGGITDTQYF.

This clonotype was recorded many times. The CDR3 reads CSTRGGPSHEQYF. The CDR3 DNA reads as TGCAGCACCCGGGGTGGGCCATCTCACGAGCAGTACTTC. The rearrangement joins TRBV29-1 to TRBJ2-7, with D possibly being TRBD2 (5 bases). The CDR3 sequence is 13 residues long. V was clipped by 8 bases and J by 5 bases, with 19 bases between them. Germline CDR1 SQVTM, CDR2 ANQGSEA.

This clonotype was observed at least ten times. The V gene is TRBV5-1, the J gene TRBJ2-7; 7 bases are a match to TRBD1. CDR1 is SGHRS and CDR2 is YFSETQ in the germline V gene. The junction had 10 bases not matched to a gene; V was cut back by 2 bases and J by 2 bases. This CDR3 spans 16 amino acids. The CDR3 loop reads CASSFRPGTETYEQYF. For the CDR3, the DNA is TGCGCCAGCAGCTTCCGGCCCGGGACAGAGACCTACGAGCAGTACTTC.

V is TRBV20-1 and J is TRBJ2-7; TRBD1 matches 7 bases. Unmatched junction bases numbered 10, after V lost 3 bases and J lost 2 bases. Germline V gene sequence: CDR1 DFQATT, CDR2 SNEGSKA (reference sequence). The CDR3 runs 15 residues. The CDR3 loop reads CSASDGTVSTYEQYF. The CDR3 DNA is TGCAGTGCTAGCGACGGGACAGTCTCTACCTACGAGCAGTACTTC.

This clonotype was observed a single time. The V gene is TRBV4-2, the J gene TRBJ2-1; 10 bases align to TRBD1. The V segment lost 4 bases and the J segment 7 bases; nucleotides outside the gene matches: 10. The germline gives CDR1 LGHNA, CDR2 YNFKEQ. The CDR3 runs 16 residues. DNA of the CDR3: TGTGCCAGCAGCCCGCGTCCGGGACAGGGGCGTAATGAGCAGTTCTTC. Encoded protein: CASSPRPGQGRNEQFF.

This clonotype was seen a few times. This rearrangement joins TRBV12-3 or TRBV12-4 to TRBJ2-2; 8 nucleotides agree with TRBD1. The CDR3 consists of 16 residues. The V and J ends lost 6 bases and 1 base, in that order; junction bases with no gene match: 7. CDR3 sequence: CASSDGQGLNTGELFF. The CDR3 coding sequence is TGTGCCAGCAGCGACGGACAGGGCCTGAACACCGGGGAGCTGTTTTTT.

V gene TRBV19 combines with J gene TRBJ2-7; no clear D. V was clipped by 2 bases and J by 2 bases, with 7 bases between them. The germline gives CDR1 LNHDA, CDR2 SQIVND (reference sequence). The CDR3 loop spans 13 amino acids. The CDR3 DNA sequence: TGTGCCAGTAGTATACAGAGCACCTACGAGCAGTACTTC. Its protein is CASSIQSTYEQYF.

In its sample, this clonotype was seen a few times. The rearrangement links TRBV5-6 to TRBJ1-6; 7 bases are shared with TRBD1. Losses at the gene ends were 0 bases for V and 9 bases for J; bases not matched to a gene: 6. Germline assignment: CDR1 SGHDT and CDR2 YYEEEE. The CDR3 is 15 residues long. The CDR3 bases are TGTGCCAGCAGCTTGGGACAGGGAGGTTCTTCACCCCTCCACTTT. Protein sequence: CASSLGQGGSSPLHF.

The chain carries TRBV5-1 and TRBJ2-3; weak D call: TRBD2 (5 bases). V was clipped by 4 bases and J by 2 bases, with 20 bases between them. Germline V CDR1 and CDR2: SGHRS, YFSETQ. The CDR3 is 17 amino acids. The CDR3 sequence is CASSNLLEEFFTDTQYF. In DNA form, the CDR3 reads TGCGCCAGCAGCAACTTACTAGAGGAATTCTTCACAGATACGCAGTATTTT.

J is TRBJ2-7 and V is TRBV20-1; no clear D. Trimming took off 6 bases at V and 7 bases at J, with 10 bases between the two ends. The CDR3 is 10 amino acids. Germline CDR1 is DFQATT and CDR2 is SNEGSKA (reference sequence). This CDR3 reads CSANDREQYF. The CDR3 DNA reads TGCAGTGCCAATGACCGTGAGCAGTACTTC.

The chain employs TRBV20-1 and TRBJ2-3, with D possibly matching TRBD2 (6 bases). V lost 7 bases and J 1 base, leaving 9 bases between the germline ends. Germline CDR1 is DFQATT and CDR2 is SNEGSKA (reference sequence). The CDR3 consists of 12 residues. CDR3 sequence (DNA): TGCAGTGGGGGAGGAGGCACAGATACGCAGTATTTT. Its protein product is CSGGGGTDTQYF.

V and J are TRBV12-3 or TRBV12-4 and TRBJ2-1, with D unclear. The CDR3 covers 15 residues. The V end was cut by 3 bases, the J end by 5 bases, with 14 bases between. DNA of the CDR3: TGTGCCAGCAGTTTTAGTGCCTCGGGCAACAATGAGCAGTTCTTC. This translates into CASSFSASGNNEQFF.

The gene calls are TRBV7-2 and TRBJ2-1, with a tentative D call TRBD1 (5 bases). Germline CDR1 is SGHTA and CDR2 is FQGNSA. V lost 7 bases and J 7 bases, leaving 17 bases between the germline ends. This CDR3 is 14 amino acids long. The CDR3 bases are TGTGCCAGCACATCTCAGGGTCCCATAAATGAGCAGTTCTTC. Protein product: CASTSQGPINEQFF.

The CDR3 DNA reads TGCAGCGTGGCCGCCGGGACGGCCGACTATGGCTACACCTTC. Translation: CSVAAGTADYGYTF. This sequence joins TRBV29-1 and TRBJ1-2, with D possibly being TRBD1 (5 bases). The V and J ends lost 6 bases and 3 bases respectively, with 17 bases between them. CDR3 size: 14 residues. Germline V gene data show CDR1 as SQVTM and CDR2 as ANQGSEA.

CDR3 DNA: TGTGCCAGCAGCCTGAATGGGGGGCTGAGGACAGATACGCAGTATTTT. It yields the protein CASSLNGGLRTDTQYF. The chain carries TRBV3-1 and TRBJ2-3; D possibly uses TRBD1 or TRBD2 (6 bases each). The CDR3 loop spans 16 amino acids. V was pared by 4 bases and J by 3 bases, with 17 bases between. The germline gives CDR1 LGHDT, CDR2 YNNKEL (reference sequence).

For the CDR3, the DNA is TGTGCCAGCAGTCCGGGGACCGTCGGCTATGGCTACACCTTC. It encodes CASSPGTVGYGYTF. This chain connects TRBV27 to TRBJ1-2; perhaps TRBD1 as D (5 bases). CDR1 is MNHEY and CDR2 is SMNVEV in the germline V gene (reference sequence). The V end was cut by 5 bases, the J end by 4 bases, with 14 bases between. The CDR3 runs to 14 residues.

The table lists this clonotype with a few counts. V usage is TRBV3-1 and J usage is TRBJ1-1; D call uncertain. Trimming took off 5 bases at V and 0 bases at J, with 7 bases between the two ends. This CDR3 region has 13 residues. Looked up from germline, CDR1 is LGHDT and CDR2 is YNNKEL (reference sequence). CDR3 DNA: TGTGCCAGCAGCACAATGATGAACACTGAAGCTTTCTTT. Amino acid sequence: CASSTMMNTEAFF.

DNA of the CDR3: TGTGCCAGTAGTACCTGGGGGGAAAGGAGAACTGAAGCTTTCTTT. It encodes CASSTWGERRTEAFF. This chain joins TRBV19 and TRBJ1-1; maybe TRBD1 (5 bases). The CDR3 runs to 15 residues. The V gene's germline CDR1 is LNHDA and CDR2 SQIVND (reference sequence). V was clipped by 4 bases and J by 5 bases, with 17 bases between them. The whole variable domain, remainder taken from reference TRBV19 and TRBJ1-1, is DGGITQSPKYLFRKEGQNVTLSCEQNLNHDAMYWYRQDPGQGLRLIYYSQIVNDFQKGDIAEGYSVSREKKESFPLTVTSAQKNPTAFYLCASSTWGERRTEAFFGQGTRLTVV.

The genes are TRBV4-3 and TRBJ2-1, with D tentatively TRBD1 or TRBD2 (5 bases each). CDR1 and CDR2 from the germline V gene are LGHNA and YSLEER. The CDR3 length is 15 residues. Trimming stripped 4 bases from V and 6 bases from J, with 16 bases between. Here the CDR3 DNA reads TGCGCCAGCAGCCCAGGGACGGCGCGAATCAATGAGCAGTTCTTC. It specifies CASSPGTARINEQFF.

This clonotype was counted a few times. Here the CDR3 DNA reads TGCGCCAGCAGCGACTTCCACGAGCAGTACTTC. This translates into CASSDFHEQYF. V is TRBV5-1 and J is TRBJ2-7; D gene uncertain. The CDR3 sequence is 11 residues long. The V gene's germline CDR1 is SGHRS and CDR2 YFSETQ. Between the trimmed V and J ends, which lost 4 bases and 5 bases, there was a span of 7 bases.

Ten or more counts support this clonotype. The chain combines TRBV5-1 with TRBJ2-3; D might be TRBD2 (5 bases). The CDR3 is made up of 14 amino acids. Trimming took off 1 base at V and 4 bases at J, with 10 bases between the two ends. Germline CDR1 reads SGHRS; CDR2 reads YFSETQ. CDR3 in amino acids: CASSLTGSADTQYF. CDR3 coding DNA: TGCGCCAGCAGCTTGACGGGGAGTGCAGATACGCAGTATTTT.

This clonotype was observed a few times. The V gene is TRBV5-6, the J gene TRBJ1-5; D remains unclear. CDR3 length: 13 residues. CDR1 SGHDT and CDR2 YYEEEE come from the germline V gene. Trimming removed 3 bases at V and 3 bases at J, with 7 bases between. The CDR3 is CASSSQNNQPQHF. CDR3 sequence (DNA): TGTGCCAGCAGCTCGCAGAACAATCAGCCCCAGCATTTT.